One sample yielded the 8 T cell receptor beta chains listed below, sequenced in a study of tumor-infiltrating lymphocytes in primary liver carcinoma. From roughly 18-30 mg of unsorted bulk tissue, DNA and RNA were co-extracted together. Reverse transcription of about 0.5 ug total RNA with a constant-region primer produced TCR beta cDNA. What produced the TCR beta libraries was three nested multiplex PCR rounds using slightly modified ARM-PCR. Investigators reported that the first two PCR rounds, at 10 cycles each, used TRBV1-TRBV30 forward primers with a C-beta reverse primer. Via MiXCR, TCRdb re-called the multiplex PCR reads, giving one row per CDR3 protein. The table lists about 210,000 distinct CDR3 sequences, around four fifths of them singletons. Sequences were obtained from tumor tissue from primary liver carcinoma. These TCRs come from a man aged 40-50 years with primary liver carcinoma and hepatitis B virus infection.

The chain couples TRBV7-6 to TRBJ2-2, with TRBD2 as a possible D gene (5 bases). Deletions cut 3 bases from V and 0 bases from J, with 17 bases between. Germline assignment: CDR1 SGHVS and CDR2 FNYEAQ. The CDR3 is 18 amino acids. As DNA, the CDR3 is TGTGCCAGCAGCTTCCTCCTGGGAGCATCACCGAACACCGGGGAGCTGTTTTTT. Residues: CASSFLLGASPNTGELFF. The full variable domain, in which reference TRBV7-6 and TRBJ2-2 provide the parts outside the CDR3, is GAGVSQSPRYKVTKRGQDVALRCDPISGHVSLYWYRQALGQGPEFLTYFNYEAQQDKSGLPNDRFSAERPEGSISTLTIQRTEQRDSAMYRCASSFLLGASPNTGELFFGEGSRLTVL.

Details on this clonotype: At one end, the junction sequence differs from germline, possibly due to a read error. The rearrangement joins TRBV6-1 to TRBJ2-3, with TRBD2 identical over 14 bases. This CDR3 contains 14 residues. Germline V lookup: CDR1 MNHNS, CDR2 SASEGT. CDR3: CVSGLAGGTYTQYF. The CDR3 DNA is TGTGTCAGCGGACTAGCGGGAGGAACATATACGCAGTATTTT.

With regard to this clonotype: Germline and junction disagree at one end, which may indicate a read error. The chain carries TRBV29-1 and TRBJ2-3; 9 bases align to TRBD1. CDR3 length: 14 amino acids. CDR1 and CDR2 (germline): SQVTM, ANQGSEA. The CDR3 coding sequence is TGCAGCATTTCCGGGACAGGGACGTCAGATGCGCAGTATTTT. Protein sequence: CSISGTGTSDAQYF.

This clonotype was seen once. At one boundary the junction diverges from the germline segment, which might be a read error. The CDR3 protein is CVSSPHVTSGSNEQFF. CDR3 coding DNA: TGCGTCAGCAGCCCCCACGTGACTAGCGGGAGTAATGAGCAGTTCTTC. The chain joins TRBV4-3 to TRBJ2-1, with 12 positions matching TRBD2. The germline V gene encodes CDR1 LGHNA and CDR2 YSLEER. The CDR3 extends over 16 amino acids.

To note about this clonotype: One end of the junction is discordant with germline, which a read error may explain. This chain connects TRBV5-5 to TRBJ2-7; tentatively, D is TRBD2 (5 bases). CDR3 size: 15 residues. Germline values: CDR1 SGHKS, CDR2 YYEKEE (reference sequence). CDR3 amino acids: CAIRPRLASSYEQYF. In DNA form, the CDR3 reads TGTGCCATCAGGCCCCGTCTGGCTAGCTCCTATGAGCAGTACTTC.

Here the CDR3 DNA reads TGCAGCGTTGCCAGGGGGTGGGGCATGTACACTGAAGCTTTCTTT. Residues: CSVARGWGMYTEAFF. This sequence joins TRBV29-1 and TRBJ1-1; TRBD1 matches 7 bases. J was trimmed by 3 bases and V by 4 bases; bases with no gene match: 11. CDR1 SQVTM and CDR2 ANQGSEA come from the germline V gene. The CDR3 has 15 amino acids. The variable domain in full, completed from reference TRBV29-1 and TRBJ1-1, reads SAVISQKPSRDICQRGTSLTIQCQVDSQVTMMFWYRQQPGQSLTLIATANQGSEATYESGFVIDKFPISRPNLTFSTLTVSNMSPEDSSIYLCSVARGWGMYTEAFFGQGTRLTVV.

For this clonotype: The conserved phenylalanine or tryptophan is not found at the CDR3 terminus, so this likely reflects a read error. CDR3 nucleotide sequence: TGCAGTGCTAATCGCCCAAGCGGGTCCTACGAGCAGTACCTC. Its translation is CSANRPSGSYEQYL. This rearrangement joins TRBV20-1 to TRBJ2-7, with D possibly being TRBD2 (6 bases). This CDR3 is built from 14 residues. Germline V CDR1 and CDR2: DFQATT, SNEGSKA (reference sequence). V dropped 4 bases and J dropped 1 base, with 14 bases sitting between them.

Regarding this clonotype: Germline and junction disagree at one end, which may indicate a read error. The rearrangement links TRBV12-3 or TRBV12-4 to TRBJ1-1; possibly TRBD1 for D (6 bases). The CDR3 contains 13 residues. The CDR3: CASSFPGAADAFF. As DNA, the CDR3 is TGTGCCAGCAGTTTTCCAGGGGCTGCTGACGCTTTCTTT.